The 7 T cell receptor beta chains in this list originate from one sample, sequenced in a study of T-cell memory formation after mild COVID-19. TCRdb analysed the 5' RACE reads with MiXCR anew, one entry per CDR3 protein. The sample lists about 110,000 distinct CDR3 sequences, about an eighth seen once, with about 39% in the top ten. Material for sequencing was PBMCs or a T cell subset sorted from them (not recorded which). Receptor source: a man between 18 and 35 years old who had mild COVID-19 (a few samples of this study predate the infection). Cell type and time point are not known.

This clonotype was counted at least ten times. The chain recombines TRBV4-3 with TRBJ2-6; D unclear. CDR1 and CDR2 from the germline V gene are LGHNA and YSLEER. V lost 0 bases and J 0 bases, leaving 6 bases between the germline ends. The CDR3 spans 16 residues. CDR3 region: CASSQESASGANVLTF. The CDR3 DNA sequence: TGCGCCAGCAGCCAAGAGTCCGCCTCTGGGGCCAACGTCCTGACTTTC.

V and J are TRBV18 and TRBJ2-3, with 7 bases aligning to TRBD1. J gave up 2 bases and V 3 bases, and 5 bases lay outside the gene matches. This CDR3 has 15 residues. Germline CDR1 reads KGHSH; CDR2 reads LQKENI. This chain's CDR3 is CASSPTGAPTDTQYF. CDR3 sequence (DNA): TGTGCCAGCTCACCCACAGGGGCCCCCACAGATACGCAGTATTTT.

The chain combines TRBV23-1 with TRBJ2-7; D is uncertain. TRBV23-1 is assigned to the ORF class and has an uncertain function. This CDR3 spans 14 amino acids. The germline V and J ends were trimmed by 0 bases and 5 bases, with 11 bases remaining between them. The DNA for the CDR3 is TGCGCCAGCAGTCAATCACGCCCCCGAAACGAGCAGTACGTC. Protein: CASSQSRPRNEQYV.

The V and J genes are TRBV30 and TRBJ2-4, with D maybe TRBD1 (6 bases). The germline gives CDR1 GTSNPN, CDR2 SVGIG (reference sequence). The V end was cut by 3 bases, the J end by 5 bases, with 14 bases between. This CDR3 has 14 residues. The CDR3 loop reads CAWSMRNRENIQYF. The CDR3 DNA reads as TGTGCCTGGAGCATGCGAAACAGGGAAAACATTCAGTACTTC.

This chain connects TRBV7-3 to TRBJ2-1; D perhaps matches TRBD1 (5 bases). This CDR3 is built from 13 residues. V was shortened by 4 bases and J by 4 bases, with 8 bases between the two germline ends. The V gene's germline CDR1 is SGHTA and CDR2 FQGTGA. The CDR3 region is CASSSTEYNEQFF. The CDR3, as DNA: TGTGCCAGCAGCTCGACAGAGTACAATGAGCAGTTCTTC.

The V call is TRBV7-2, the J call TRBJ2-1; D is uncertain. The CDR3 covers 15 residues. Deletions cut 1 base from V and 10 bases from J, with 17 bases between. Per the germline V gene, CDR1 is SGHTA and CDR2 is FQGNSA. DNA for the CDR3: TGTGCCAGCAGCTTAGAGGTAAAGGGTCCGTTAGAGCAGTTCTTC. This codes for CASSLEVKGPLEQFF.

J is TRBJ2-6 and V is TRBV7-3; 7 positions agree with TRBD1. The CDR3 is 16 residues long. CDR1 is SGHTA and CDR2 is FQGTGA in the germline V gene. V was pared by 7 bases and J by 0 bases, with 6 bases of the junction left unmatched. The chain's CDR3 is CASKSGQSSGANVLTF. The DNA of the CDR3 is TGTGCCAGCAAATCGGGACAGTCCTCTGGGGCCAACGTCCTGACTTTC.